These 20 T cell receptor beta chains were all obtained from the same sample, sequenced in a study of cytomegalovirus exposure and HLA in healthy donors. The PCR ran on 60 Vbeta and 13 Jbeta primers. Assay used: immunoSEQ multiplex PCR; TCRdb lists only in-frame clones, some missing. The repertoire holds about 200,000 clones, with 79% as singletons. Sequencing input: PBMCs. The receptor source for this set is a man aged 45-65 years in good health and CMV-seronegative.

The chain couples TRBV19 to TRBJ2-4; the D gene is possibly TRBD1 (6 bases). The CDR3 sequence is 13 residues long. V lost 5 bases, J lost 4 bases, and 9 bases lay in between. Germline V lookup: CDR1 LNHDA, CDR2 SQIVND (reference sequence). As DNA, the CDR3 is TGTGCCAGTAGTCCGGACAGAAAAAACATTCAGTACTTC. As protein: CASSPDRKNIQYF. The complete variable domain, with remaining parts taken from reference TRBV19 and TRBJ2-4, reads DGGITQSPKYLFRKEGQNVTLSCEQNLNHDAMYWYRQDPGQGLRLIYYSQIVNDFQKGDIAEGYSVSREKKESFPLTVTSAQKNPTAFYLCASSPDRKNIQYFGAGTRLSVL.

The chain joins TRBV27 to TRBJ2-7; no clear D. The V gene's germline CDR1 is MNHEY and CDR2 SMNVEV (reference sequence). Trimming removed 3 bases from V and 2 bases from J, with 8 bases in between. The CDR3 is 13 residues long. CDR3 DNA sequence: TGTGCCAGCAGTTTTGGGCGTACCTACGAGCAGTACTTC. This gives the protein CASSFGRTYEQYF.

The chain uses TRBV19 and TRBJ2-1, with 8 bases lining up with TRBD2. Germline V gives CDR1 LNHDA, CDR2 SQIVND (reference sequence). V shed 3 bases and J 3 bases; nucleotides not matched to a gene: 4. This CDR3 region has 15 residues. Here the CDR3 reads CASSISSGYYNEQFF. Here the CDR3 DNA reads TGTGCCAGTAGTATCTCTAGCGGGTACTACAATGAGCAGTTCTTC.

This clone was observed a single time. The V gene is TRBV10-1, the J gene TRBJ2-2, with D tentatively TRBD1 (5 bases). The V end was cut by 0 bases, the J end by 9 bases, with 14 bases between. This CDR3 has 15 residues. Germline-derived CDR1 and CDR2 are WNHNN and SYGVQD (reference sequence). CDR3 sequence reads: CASSESQGNSRELFF. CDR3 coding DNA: TGCGCCAGCAGTGAGTCGCAGGGAAATAGCCGGGAGCTGTTTTTT.

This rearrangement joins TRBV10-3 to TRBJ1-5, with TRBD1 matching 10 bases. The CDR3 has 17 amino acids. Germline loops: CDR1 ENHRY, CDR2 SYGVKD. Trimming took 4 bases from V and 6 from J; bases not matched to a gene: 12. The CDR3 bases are TGTGCCATCAGTGGGAGTTCCGGGACAGGGGTTGCTCAGCCCCAGCATTTT. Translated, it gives CAISGSSGTGVAQPQHF.

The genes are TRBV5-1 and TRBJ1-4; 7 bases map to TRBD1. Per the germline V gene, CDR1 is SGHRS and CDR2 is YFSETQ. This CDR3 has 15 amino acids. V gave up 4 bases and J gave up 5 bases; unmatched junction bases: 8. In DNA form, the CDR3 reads TGCGCCAGCAGCCGAGCCCGGGACAGCAATGAAAAACTGTTTTTT. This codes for CASSRARDSNEKLFF. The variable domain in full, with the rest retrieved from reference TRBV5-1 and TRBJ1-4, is KAGVTQTPRYLIKTRGQQVTLSCSPISGHRSVSWYQQTPGQGLQFLFEYFSETQRNKGNFPGRFSGRQFSNSRSEMNVSTLELGDSALYLCASSRARDSNEKLFFGSGTQLSVL.

The CDR3 DNA sequence: TGTGCCAGCAGCGTAGGACAGGGCCTTTCCTACGAGCAGTACTTC. Residues: CASSVGQGLSYEQYF. This rearrangement joins TRBV9 to TRBJ2-7; 7 positions agree with TRBD1. CDR1 SGDLS and CDR2 YYNGEE come from the germline V gene. V shed 0 bases, J shed 1 base, and the junction held 4 bases outside the gene matches. The CDR3 loop spans 15 amino acids.

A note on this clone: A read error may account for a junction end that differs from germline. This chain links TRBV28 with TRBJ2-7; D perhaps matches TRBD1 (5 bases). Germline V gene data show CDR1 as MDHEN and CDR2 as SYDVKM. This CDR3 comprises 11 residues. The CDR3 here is CASSFQLDTNF. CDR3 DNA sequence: TGTGCCAGCAGTTTCCAATTGGACACCAACTTC. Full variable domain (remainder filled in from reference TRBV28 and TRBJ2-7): DVKVTQSSRYLVKRTGEKVFLECVQDMDHENMFWYRQDPGLGLRLIYFSYDVKMKEKGDIPEGYSVSREKKERFSLILESASTNQTSMYLCASSFQLDTNFGPGTRLTVT.

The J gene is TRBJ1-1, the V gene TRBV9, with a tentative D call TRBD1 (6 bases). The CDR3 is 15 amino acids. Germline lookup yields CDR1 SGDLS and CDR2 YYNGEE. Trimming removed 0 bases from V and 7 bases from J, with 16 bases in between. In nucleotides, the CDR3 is TGTGCCAGCAGCGTAGTAGACCGACAGGCCGGTGAAGCTTTCTTT. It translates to CASSVVDRQAGEAFF.

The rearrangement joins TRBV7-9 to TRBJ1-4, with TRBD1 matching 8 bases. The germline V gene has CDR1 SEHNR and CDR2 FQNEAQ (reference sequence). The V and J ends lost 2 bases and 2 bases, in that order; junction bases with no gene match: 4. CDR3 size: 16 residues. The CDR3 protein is CASSLTGGRTNEKLFF. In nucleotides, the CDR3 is TGTGCCAGCAGCTTAACAGGGGGGAGGACTAATGAAAAACTGTTTTTT.

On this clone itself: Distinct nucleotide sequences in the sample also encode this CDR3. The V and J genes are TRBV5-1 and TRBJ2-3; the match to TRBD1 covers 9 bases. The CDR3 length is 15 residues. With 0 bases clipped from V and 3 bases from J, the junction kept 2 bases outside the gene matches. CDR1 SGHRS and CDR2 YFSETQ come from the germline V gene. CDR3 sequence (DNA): TGCGCCAGCAGCTTGGTGGGACAGGGAACAGATACGCAGTATTTT. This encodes CASSLVGQGTDTQYF.

The CDR3 region is CASSVEGNYGYTF. The CDR3, as DNA: TGTGCCAGCAGTGTGGAGGGTAACTATGGCTACACCTTC. J is TRBJ1-2 and V is TRBV6-1; D unclear. This CDR3 is 13 amino acids long. The germline V and J ends were trimmed by 4 bases and 1 base, with 7 bases remaining between them. Per germline, CDR1 MNHNS and CDR2 SASEGT.

The CDR3 reads CARSLGQGGPLIAEAFF. In nucleotides, the CDR3 is TGTGCCAGAAGCTTGGGACAGGGGGGTCCCTTAATCGCTGAAGCTTTCTTT. V gene TRBV5-3 combines with J gene TRBJ1-1; 9 nucleotides line up with TRBD1. TRBV5-3 is an ORF for which the function is uncertain. Trimming removed 0 bases from V and 6 bases from J; junction bases left unmatched: 12. The CDR3 is 17 residues long.

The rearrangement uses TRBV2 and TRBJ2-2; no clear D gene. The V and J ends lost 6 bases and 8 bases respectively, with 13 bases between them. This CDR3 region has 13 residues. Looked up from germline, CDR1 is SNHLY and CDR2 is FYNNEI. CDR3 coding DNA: TGTGCCAGCAGCTCCGGAGTCTGGGGGGAGCTGTTTTTT. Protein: CASSSGVWGELFF.

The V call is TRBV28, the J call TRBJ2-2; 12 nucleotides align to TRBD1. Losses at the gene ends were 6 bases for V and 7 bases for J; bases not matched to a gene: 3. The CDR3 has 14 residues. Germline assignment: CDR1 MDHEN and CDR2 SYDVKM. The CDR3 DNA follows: TGTGCCAGCAGGGGACAGGGGGCGATCGGGGAGCTGTTTTTT. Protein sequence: CASRGQGAIGELFF.

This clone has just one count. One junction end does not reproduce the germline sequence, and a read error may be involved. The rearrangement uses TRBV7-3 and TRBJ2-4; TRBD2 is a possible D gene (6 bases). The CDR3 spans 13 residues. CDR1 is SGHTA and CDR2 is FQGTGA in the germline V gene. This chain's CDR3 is CASSLEGGNSQYF. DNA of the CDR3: TGTGCCAGCAGCTTAGAGGGCGGGAACAGTCAGTACTTC.

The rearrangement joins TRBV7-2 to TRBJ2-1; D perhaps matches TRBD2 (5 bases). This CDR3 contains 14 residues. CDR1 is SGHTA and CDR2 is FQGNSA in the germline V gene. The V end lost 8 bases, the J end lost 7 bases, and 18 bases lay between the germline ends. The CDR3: CASGPRTGRNEQFF. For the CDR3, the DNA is TGTGCCAGCGGCCCCCGGACTGGGCGGAATGAGCAGTTCTTC.

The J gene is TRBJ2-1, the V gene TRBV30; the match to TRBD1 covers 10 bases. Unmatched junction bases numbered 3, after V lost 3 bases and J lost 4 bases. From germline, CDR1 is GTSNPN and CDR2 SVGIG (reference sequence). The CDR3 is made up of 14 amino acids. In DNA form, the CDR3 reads TGTGCCTGGAGCTGGGACAGGGGTTACAATGAGCAGTTCTTC. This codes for CAWSWDRGYNEQFF.

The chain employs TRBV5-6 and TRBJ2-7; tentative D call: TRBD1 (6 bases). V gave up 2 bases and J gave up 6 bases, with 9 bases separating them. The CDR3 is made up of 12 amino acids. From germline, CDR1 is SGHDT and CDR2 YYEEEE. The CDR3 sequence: CASSLTGFEQYF. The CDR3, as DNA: TGTGCCAGCAGCTTAACAGGGTTCGAGCAGTACTTC.

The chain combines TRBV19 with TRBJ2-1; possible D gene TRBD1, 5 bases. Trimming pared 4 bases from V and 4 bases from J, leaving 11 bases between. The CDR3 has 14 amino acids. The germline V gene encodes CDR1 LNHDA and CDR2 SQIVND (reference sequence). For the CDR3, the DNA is TGTGCCAGTAGTAGCCGACAGATGTACAATGAGCAGTTCTTC. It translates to CASSSRQMYNEQFF. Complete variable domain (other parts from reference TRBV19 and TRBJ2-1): DGGITQSPKYLFRKEGQNVTLSCEQNLNHDAMYWYRQDPGQGLRLIYYSQIVNDFQKGDIAEGYSVSREKKESFPLTVTSAQKNPTAFYLCASSSRQMYNEQFFGPGTRLTVL.